The clone carrying this T cell receptor beta chain was seen a single time. Its antigen is not identified. Unsorted bulk tissue, about 19-30 mg of it, served as the source for co-extraction of RNA and DNA. Those patients suffered from chronic HBV infection and were treatment-naive. Starting material of approximately 500 ng total RNA yielded TCR beta cDNA via a constant-region primer. Nested multiplex PCR, run for three rounds with slightly modified ARM-PCR, yielded TCR beta libraries. For around 9 cycles apiece, the opening two PCR rounds ran with TRBV1-TRBV30 forward primers and a C-beta reverse primer. TCRdb used MiXCR to reprocess the multiplex PCR reads, holding one entry per CDR3 protein. The data contain roughly 100,000 distinct CDR3 sequences, roughly 80% of them singletons. This CDR3 has 16 residues. V lost 6 bases and J 6 bases, leaving 21 bases between the germline ends. Germline CDR1 is MNHNS and CDR2 is SASEGT.

The data stem from a study of tumor-infiltrating lymphocytes in primary liver carcinoma. Findings of the study overall: Just around 7-25% of top clones spanned all five tumor regions. Tumor region pairs showed greater overlap than either tumor-adjacent or tumor-blood pairs did.

V usage is TRBV6-1 and J usage is TRBJ1-5; weak D call: TRBD1 (6 bases). This receptor was identified in a man aged 40-49 years with primary liver carcinoma and hepatitis B virus infection. Material for sequencing was liver tumor tissue from sampling region 3. Subset defined: tumor region T3, left-lateral pole. The CDR3 DNA is TGTGCCAGCAGCCCCGTGGACAGAAATACCAGTCAGCCCCAGCATTTT. This codes for CASSPVDRNTSQPQHF.